The T cell receptor beta chain described here comes from a study of shared clonotypes between healthy human individuals. Every immunoSEQ plate was one replicate of a subset's evenly spread DNA. It was about 0.3 ug DNA, 25,000 to 35,000 T cell genomes, that went into each replicate PCR of unsorted PBMC. What was sequenced on ten immunoSEQ deep assay plates was unsorted PBMC DNA. Assay used: immunoSEQ multiplex PCR; TCRdb lists only in-frame clones, some missing. Of about 470,000 clones in the sample, 70% to 80% are singletons; the top ten hold around 14%. CDR3 length: 13 residues. The V segment lost 6 bases and the J segment 2 bases; nucleotides outside the gene matches: 3. Per germline, CDR1 SNHLY and CDR2 FYNNEI.

The specimen was PBMCs. This clonotype was sampled from a woman in her thirties or forties in good health. Some clones in this sample may be carry-over from other donors' samples. The chain recombines TRBV2 with TRBJ2-7, with TRBD1 matching over 8 bases. The CDR3 coding sequence is TGTGCCAGCAGCGGACAGGGACCCTACGAGCAGTACTTC. Amino acid sequence: CASSGQGPYEQYF.